A selection of T cell receptor beta chains follows, all from one sample in a study of blood T cell repertoires in COVID-19. Sequenced by immunoSEQ multiplex PCR; TCRdb stores in-frame clones only, minus some. The table has about 270,000 clones, approximately 85% seen once. Sequencing was carried out using peripheral blood. These receptors were taken from a human donor in a cohort sampled during active COVID-19. CDR3s leave out the opening cysteine and the closing phenylalanine or tryptophan. The order of the fields is CDR3 length, D gene, J gene, V gene, CDR3 protein. D genes are given only for firm matches.

len: 14; d_gene: NA; j_gene: TRBJ2-2; v_gene: TRBV4-3; CDR3aa: ASSQEGGGFAGELF
len: 13; d_gene: TRBD1; j_gene: TRBJ2-2; v_gene: TRBV6-6; CDR3aa: ASRLWTGNTGELF
len: 13; d_gene: NA; j_gene: TRBJ2-3; v_gene: TRBV2; CDR3aa: ASSVKRTSTDTQY
len: 12; d_gene: NA; j_gene: TRBJ1-3; v_gene: TRBV9; CDR3aa: ASLGGESGNTIY
len: 13; d_gene: TRBD1; j_gene: TRBJ2-2; v_gene: TRBV19; CDR3aa: ASSVGQGWTGELF
len: 12; d_gene: NA; j_gene: TRBJ2-3; v_gene: TRBV10-2; CDR3aa: ASSEAGGADTQY
len: 11; d_gene: NA; j_gene: TRBJ1-5; v_gene: TRBV18; CDR3aa: ASSPEGNQPQH
len: 13; d_gene: TRBD1; j_gene: TRBJ1-2; v_gene: TRBV9; CDR3aa: ASSGTGGWLEGYT
len: 14; d_gene: TRBD2; j_gene: TRBJ2-7; v_gene: TRBV5-1; CDR3aa: ASSLGPRTSGYEQY
len: 11; d_gene: NA; j_gene: TRBJ1-2; v_gene: TRBV10-3; CDR3aa: AIRDLDSYGYT